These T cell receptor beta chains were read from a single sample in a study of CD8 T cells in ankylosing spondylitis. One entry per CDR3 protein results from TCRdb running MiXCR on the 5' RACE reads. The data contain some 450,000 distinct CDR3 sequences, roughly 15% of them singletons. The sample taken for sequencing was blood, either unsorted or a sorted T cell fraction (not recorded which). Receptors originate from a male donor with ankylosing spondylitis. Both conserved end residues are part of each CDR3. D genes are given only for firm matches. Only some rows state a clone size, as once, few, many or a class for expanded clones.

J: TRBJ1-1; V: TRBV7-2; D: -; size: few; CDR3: CASSPRTVGRAEAFF; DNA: TGTGCCAGCAGCCCCCGGACCGTAGGGAGGGCTGAAGCTTTCTTT
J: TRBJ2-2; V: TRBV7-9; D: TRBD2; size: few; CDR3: CASSSAGTSGITGELFF; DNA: TGTGCCAGCAGCTCGGCCGGGACTAGCGGGATTACCGGGGAGCTGTTTTTT
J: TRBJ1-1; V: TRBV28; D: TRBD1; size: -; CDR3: CASRPQGTRGEAFF; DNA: TGTGCCAGCAGACCTCAGGGGACCAGGGGGGAAGCTTTCTTT
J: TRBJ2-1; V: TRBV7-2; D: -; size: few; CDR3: CASSLAWQGYNEQFF; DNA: TGTGCCAGCAGCTTAGCGTGGCAGGGGTACAATGAGCAGTTCTTC
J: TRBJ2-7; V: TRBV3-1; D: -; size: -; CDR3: CASSLREIASYEQYF; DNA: TGTGCCAGCAGCCTCCGGGAGATCGCTTCCTACGAGCAGTACTTC
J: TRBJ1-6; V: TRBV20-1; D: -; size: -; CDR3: CSAPPGLRGYNSPLHF; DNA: TGCAGTGCCCCCCCGGGGCTTCGGGGGTATAATTCACCCCTCCACTTT
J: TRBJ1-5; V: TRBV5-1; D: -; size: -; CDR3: CASSSGLSDQPQHF; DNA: TGCGCCAGCAGCTCGGGACTTTCGGATCAGCCCCAGCATTTT
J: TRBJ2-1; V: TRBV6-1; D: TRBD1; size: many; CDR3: CASSEGDRVTQFF; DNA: TGTGCCAGCAGTGAAGGGGACAGGGTTACTCAGTTCTTC
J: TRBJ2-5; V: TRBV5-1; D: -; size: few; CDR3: CASSGGTPQETQYF; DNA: TGCGCCAGCAGCGGCGGGACTCCCCAAGAGACCCAGTACTTC
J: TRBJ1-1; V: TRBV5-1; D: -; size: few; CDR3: CASSADRSYTEAFF; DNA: TGCGCCAGCAGCGCAGACAGATCATACACTGAAGCTTTCTTT
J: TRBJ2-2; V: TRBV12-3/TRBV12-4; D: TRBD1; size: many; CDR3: CASSRTGNTGELFF; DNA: TGTGCCAGCAGTAGGACAGGGAACACCGGGGAGCTGTTTTTT
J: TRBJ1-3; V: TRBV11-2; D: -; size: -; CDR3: CASSLAGISGNTIYF; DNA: TGTGCCAGCAGCTTAGCCGGAATCTCTGGAAACACCATATATTTT
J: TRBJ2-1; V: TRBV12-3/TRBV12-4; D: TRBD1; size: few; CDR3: CASGQGVEQFF; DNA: TGTGCCAGCGGACAGGGTGTTGAGCAGTTCTTC
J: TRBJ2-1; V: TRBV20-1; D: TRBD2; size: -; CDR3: CSARRTSGGSNEQFF; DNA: TGCAGTGCTCGACGGACTAGCGGGGGGTCAAATGAGCAGTTCTTC
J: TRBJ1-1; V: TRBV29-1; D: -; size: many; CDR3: CSVERQHSEAFF; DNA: TGCAGCGTTGAAAGACAGCATTCTGAAGCTTTCTTT